This T cell receptor (beta chain) is drawn from a study of CD8+CD57+ T cells in acquired aplastic anemia. Study at large: Healthy donors gave about 10 million reads on average for CD4+ cells.

Overall study findings and caveats: A significant difference in CD8+ Simpson's diversity between patients and controls was not found.

CDR3 and TCR beta VDJ profiling relied on a genomic DNA template. TCRdb reprocessed the reads with MiXCR, giving one entry per CDR3 protein. The data hold a few hundred thousand distinct CDR3 sequences, with 61% observed a single time. In the case of this clonotype: Its antigen is as yet unknown.

Trimming took 5 bases from V and 7 from J, leaving 18 bases between them. This CDR3 has 15 residues. The chain employs TRBV12-3 or TRBV12-4 and TRBJ1-5, with D unresolved. Source material: sorted CD4+, CD8+, or CD8+CD57+ T cells (not recorded which) from PBMCs. This receptor was taken from a human donor in good health. CDR3 DNA: TGTGCCAGCAGTCCACGAGTATTTGGGAAACAGCCCCAGCATTTT. It yields the protein CASSPRVFGKQPQHF.